Listed here is a single T cell receptor (beta chain). The antigen is not known. Each and every patient relapsed after autologous stem cell transplantation, and patients got differing brentuximab vedotin exposure. This sample stems from a study of PD-1 blockade in classical Hodgkin lymphoma. The study's findings and limits: When nivolumab was started under 1 year after ASCT, patients were excluded.

Only in-frame clones appear in the TCRdb table, and some are missing; sequencing was by immunoSEQ multiplex PCR. There are 53,000 or so clones in the sample; more than 65% occur only once, and roughly 16% lies in the top ten. The specimen was peripheral blood mononuclear cells (PBMCs), collected at baseline. This receptor was obtained from a human donor with classical Hodgkin lymphoma.

The CDR3 nucleotides are TGTGCCATCAGTGATTACAGGGGCAATCAGCCCCAGCATTTT. It codes for CAISDYRGNQPQHF. The V and J genes are TRBV10-3 and TRBJ1-5; the D gene is possibly TRBD1 (6 bases). V lost 3 bases and J 2 bases, leaving 8 bases between the germline ends. The CDR3 contains 14 residues. Germline V gene lookup returns CDR1 ENHRY and CDR2 SYGVKD.